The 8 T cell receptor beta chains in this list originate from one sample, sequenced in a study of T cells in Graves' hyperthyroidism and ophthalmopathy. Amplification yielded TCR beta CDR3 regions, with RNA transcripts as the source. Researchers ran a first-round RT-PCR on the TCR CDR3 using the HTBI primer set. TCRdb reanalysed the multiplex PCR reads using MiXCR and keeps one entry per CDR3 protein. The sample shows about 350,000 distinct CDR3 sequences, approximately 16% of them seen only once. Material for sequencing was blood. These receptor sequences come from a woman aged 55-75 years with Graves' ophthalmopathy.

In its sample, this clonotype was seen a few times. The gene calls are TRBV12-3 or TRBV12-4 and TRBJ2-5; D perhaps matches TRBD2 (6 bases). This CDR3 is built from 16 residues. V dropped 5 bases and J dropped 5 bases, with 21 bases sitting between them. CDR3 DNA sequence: TGTGCCAGCAGTCCAGAAACCGCCGGGACTCTGGAGACCCAGTACTTC. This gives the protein CASSPETAGTLETQYF.

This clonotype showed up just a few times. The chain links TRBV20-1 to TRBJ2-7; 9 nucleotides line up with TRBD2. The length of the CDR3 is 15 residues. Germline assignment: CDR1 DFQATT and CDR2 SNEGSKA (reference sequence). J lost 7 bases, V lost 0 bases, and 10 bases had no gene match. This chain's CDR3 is CSARDGVAGVEEQYF. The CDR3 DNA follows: TGCAGTGCTAGAGATGGGGTAGCGGGAGTGGAAGAGCAGTACTTC.

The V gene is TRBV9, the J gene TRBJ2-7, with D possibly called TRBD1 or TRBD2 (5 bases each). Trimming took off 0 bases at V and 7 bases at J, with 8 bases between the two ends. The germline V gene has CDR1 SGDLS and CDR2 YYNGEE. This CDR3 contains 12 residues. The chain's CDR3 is CASSVAEGEQYF. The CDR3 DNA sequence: TGTGCCAGCAGCGTAGCTGAGGGGGAGCAGTACTTC. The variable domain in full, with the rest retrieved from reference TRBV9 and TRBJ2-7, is DSGVTQTPKHLITATGQRVTLRCSPRSGDLSVYWYQQSLDQGLQFLIQYYNGEERAKGNILERFSAQQFPDLHSELNLSSLELGDSALYFCASSVAEGEQYFGPGTRLTVT.

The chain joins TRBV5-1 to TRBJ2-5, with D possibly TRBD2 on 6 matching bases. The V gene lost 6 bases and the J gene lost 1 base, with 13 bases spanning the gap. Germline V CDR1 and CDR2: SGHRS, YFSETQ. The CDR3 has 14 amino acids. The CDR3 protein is CASNIGSGQETQYF. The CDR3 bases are TGCGCCAGCAATATCGGGAGTGGCCAAGAGACCCAGTACTTC.

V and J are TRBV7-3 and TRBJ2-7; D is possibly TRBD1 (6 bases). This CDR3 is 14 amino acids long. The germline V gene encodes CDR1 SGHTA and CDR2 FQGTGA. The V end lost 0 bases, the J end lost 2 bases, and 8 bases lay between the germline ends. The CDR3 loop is CASSLTQGPYEQYF. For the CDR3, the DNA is TGTGCCAGCAGCTTAACACAGGGACCCTACGAGCAGTACTTC.

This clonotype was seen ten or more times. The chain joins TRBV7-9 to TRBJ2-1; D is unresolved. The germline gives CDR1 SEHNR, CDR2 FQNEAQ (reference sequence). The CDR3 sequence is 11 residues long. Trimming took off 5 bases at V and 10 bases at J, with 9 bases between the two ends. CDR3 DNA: TGTGCCAGCAGCCTTACCTGGGAGCAGTTCTTC. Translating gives CASSLTWEQFF.

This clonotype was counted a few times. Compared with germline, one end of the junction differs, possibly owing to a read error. The CDR3 DNA is TGTGCCAACAGCCAAGATGCTAGCGGGATCTCCTACGAGCAGTACTTC. Protein sequence: CANSQDASGISYEQYF. The V call is TRBV14, the J call TRBJ2-7; 9 bases agree with TRBD2. The CDR3 is 16 amino acids. Germline V CDR1 and CDR2: SGHDN, FVKESK.

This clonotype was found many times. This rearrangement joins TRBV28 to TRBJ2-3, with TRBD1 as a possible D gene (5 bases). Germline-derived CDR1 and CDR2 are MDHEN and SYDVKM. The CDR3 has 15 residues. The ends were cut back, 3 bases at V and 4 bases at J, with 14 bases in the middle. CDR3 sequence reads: CASSLADKAADTQYF. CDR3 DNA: TGTGCCAGCAGTTTGGCGGACAAGGCGGCAGATACGCAGTATTTT. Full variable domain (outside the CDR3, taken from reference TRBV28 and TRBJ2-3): DVKVTQSSRYLVKRTGEKVFLECVQDMDHENMFWYRQDPGLGLRLIYFSYDVKMKEKGDIPEGYSVSREKKERFSLILESASTNQTSMYLCASSLADKAADTQYFGPGTRLTVL.